Listed here is a single T cell receptor (beta chain). Its target is not known. Naive CD8 cells were CD45RO-negative, positively selected for CCR7, excluding terminally differentiated effector memory CD45RA+ cells. All donors were healthy HIV-negative adults lacking recent acute infections or vaccinations. The CDR3 is made up of 16 amino acids. The V gene's germline CDR1 is SEHNR and CDR2 FQNEAQ (reference sequence). V lost 2 bases, J lost 0 bases, and 12 bases lay in between. The sample comes from a study of shared clonotypes between healthy human individuals. Broader study findings: Clonotypes shared by all four sorted-subset donors had higher generation probabilities than non-shared clonotypes.

TCRdb's table, derived via immunoSEQ multiplex PCR, lists solely in-frame clones and lacks some. The sample holds about 2.2 million clones, roughly 91% seen once. Sequencing used naive CD8+ T cells from PBMCs. The chain employs TRBV7-9 and TRBJ2-3; D call uncertain. This clonotype originated in a man aged 18 to 35 in good health. Some clones in this sample may be carry-over from other donors' samples. In DNA form, the CDR3 reads TGTGCCAGCAGCTTAATAATTTCGGGTAGCACAGATACGCAGTATTTT. Translating it yields CASSLIISGSTDTQYF. Full variable domain (remainder filled in from reference TRBV7-9 and TRBJ2-3): DTGVSQNPRHKITKRGQNVTFRCDPISEHNRLYWYRQTLGQGPEFLTYFQNEAQLEKSRLLSDRFSAERPKGSFSTLEIQRTEQGDSAMYLCASSLIISGSTDTQYFGPGTRLTVL.